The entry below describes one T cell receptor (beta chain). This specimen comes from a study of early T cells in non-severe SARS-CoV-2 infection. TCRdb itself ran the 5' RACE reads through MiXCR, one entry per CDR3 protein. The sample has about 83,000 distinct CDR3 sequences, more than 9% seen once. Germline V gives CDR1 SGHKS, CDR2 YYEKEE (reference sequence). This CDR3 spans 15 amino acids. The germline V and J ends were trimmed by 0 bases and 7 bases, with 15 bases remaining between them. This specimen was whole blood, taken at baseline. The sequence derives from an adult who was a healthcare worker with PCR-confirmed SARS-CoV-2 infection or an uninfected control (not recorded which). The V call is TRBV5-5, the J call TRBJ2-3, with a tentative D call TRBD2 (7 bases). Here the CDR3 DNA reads TGTGCCAGCAGCTTGGGCAGGGGAGGGATTAATACGCAGTATTTT. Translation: CASSLGRGGINTQYF. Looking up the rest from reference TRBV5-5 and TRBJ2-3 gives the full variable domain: DAGVTQSPTHLIKTRGQQVTLRCSPISGHKSVSWYQQVLGQGPQFIFQYYEKEERGRGNFPDRFSARQFPNYSSELNVNALLLGDSALYLCASSLGRGGINTQYFGPGTRLTVL.